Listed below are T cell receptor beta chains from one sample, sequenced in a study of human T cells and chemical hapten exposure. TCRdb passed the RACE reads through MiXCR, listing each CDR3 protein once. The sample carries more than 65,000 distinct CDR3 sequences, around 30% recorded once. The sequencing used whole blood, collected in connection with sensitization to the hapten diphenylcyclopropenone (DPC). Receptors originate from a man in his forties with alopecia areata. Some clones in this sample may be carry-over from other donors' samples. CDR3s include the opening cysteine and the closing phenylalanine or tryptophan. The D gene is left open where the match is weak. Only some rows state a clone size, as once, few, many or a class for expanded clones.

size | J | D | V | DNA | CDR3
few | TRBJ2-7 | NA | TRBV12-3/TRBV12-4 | TGTGCCAGCAGCCGCCGGGACACGACAGACGAGCAGTACTTC | CASSRRDTTDEQYF
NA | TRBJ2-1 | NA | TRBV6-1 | TGTGCCAGCAGTGACGGCCGACAGGGGAACGGCGGGAGGGTCAATGAGCAGTTCTTC | CASSDGRQGNGGRVNEQFF
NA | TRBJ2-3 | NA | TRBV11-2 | TGTGCCAGCAGCTTAAGGGACTCCACAGATACGCAGTATTTT | CASSLRDSTDTQYF
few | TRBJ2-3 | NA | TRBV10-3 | TGTGCCATCAGTGAGTCGGGGGAGGTGATAGATACGCAGTATTTT | CAISESGEVIDTQYF
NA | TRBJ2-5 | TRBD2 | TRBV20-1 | TGCAGTGCTAGAGCCCGACTAGCGGGAGTACTAGAGACCCAGTACTTC | CSARARLAGVLETQYF
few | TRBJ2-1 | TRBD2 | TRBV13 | TGTGCCAGCAGCCCAAGGACTAGCGGGAGTTTCGATGAGCAGTTCTTC | CASSPRTSGSFDEQFF
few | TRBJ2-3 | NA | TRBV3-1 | TGTGCCAGCAGCCAGGGAAGCACGCAGTATTTT | CASSQGSTQYF
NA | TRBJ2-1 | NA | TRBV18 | TGTGCCAGCTCTCCTAGAACGGGACTCTACAATGAGCAGTTCTTC | CASSPRTGLYNEQFF
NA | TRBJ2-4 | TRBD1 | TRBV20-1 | TGCAGTGCCCAATACAAGCAGGGGGCGGACAAAAACATTCAGTACTTC | CSAQYKQGADKNIQYF
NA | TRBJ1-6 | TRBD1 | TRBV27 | TGTGCCAGCAGTTTATCGAGCAGGGGGCGAAATTCACCCCTCCACTTT | CASSLSSRGRNSPLHF
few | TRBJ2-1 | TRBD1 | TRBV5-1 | TGCGCCAGCAGCTTAACCGGGACAGGGGGTTTGGATGAGCAGTTCTTC | CASSLTGTGGLDEQFF
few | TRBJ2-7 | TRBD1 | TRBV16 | TGTGCCAGCAGCCAAGGCACAGGGGGATACGAGCAGTACTTC | CASSQGTGGYEQYF
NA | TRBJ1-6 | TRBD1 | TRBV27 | TGTGCCAGCAGTCTTCGACAGGGGAGGACACCCCTCCACTTT | CASSLRQGRTPLHF
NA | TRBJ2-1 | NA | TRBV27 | TGTGCCAGCAGTTTCGGGCTGGGGGCAAATGAGCAGTTCTTC | CASSFGLGANEQFF
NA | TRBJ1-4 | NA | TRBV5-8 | TGTGCCAGCAGCTCGTGGGGCGGTGAAAAACTGTTTTTT | CASSSWGGEKLFF
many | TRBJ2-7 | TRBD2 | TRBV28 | TGTGCCAGCAGCTCTCGACTAGCTTTTTACGAGCAGTACTTC | CASSSRLAFYEQYF
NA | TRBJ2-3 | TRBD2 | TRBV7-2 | TGTGCCAGCAGCTCAGGTGCTGGGACTAGCGGGTTCACAGATACGCAGTATTTT | CASSSGAGTSGFTDTQYF
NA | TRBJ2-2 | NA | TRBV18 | TGTGCCAGCTCACCCGCTGCGAACACCGGGGAGCTGTTTTTT | CASSPAANTGELFF
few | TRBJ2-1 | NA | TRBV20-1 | TGCAGTGCTAGAGATGAGGAGAGAGCGCAGTTCTTC | CSARDEERAQFF
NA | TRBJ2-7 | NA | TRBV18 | TGTGCCAGCTCATCGGACATTTACGAGCAGTACTTC | CASSSDIYEQYF
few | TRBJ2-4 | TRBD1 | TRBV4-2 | TGTGCCAGCAGCCAAGATTGGACAGGAAAAAACATTCAGTACTTC | CASSQDWTGKNIQYF
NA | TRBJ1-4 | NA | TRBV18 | TGTGCCAGCTCCCTAGACGCTAATGAAAAACTGTTTTTT | CASSLDANEKLFF
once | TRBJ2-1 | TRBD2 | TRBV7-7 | TGTGCCAGCAGTGCCACTAGCGGGAGCTTAGGTGAGCAGTTCTTC | CASSATSGSLGEQFF
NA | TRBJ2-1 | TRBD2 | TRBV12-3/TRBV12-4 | TGTGCCAGCAGTTCCCATTGGTCTAGCGGGAGTTTAAATGAGCAGTTCTTC | CASSSHWSSGSLNEQFF
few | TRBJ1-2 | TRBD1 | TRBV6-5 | TGTGCCAGCAGTTACTCGAGGGGGCCAGGCTACACCTTC | CASSYSRGPGYTF
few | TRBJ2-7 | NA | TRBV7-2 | TGTGCCAGCAGCCCGACCGCCGGGACCGCGGGGCAGTACTTC | CASSPTAGTAGQYF
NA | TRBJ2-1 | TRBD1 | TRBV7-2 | TGTGCCAGCAGAACAGGGGGTGAGCAGTTCTTC | CASRTGGEQFF
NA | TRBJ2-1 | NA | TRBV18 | TGTGCCAGCTCACCCATTGTCAGGGGCAACAATGAGCAGTTCTTC | CASSPIVRGNNEQFF
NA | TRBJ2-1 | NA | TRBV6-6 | TGTGCCAGCAGTTCGGGGGACAGCTATGACAATGAGCAGTTCTTC | CASSSGDSYDNEQFF
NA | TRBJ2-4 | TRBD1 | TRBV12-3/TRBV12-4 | TGTGCCAGCAGTTTAGCAGGGACAGGGAGGAGGATTCAGTACTTC | CASSLAGTGRRIQYF
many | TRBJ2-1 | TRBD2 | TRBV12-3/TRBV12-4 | TGTGCCAGCAGTTTTTGGGGGAGCGGGGCCGGGGGTTATGAGCAGTTCTTC | CASSFWGSGAGGYEQFF
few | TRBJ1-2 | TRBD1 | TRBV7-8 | TGTGCCAGCAGCCCCTGGACAGGGGGAGGCTATGGCTACACCTTC | CASSPWTGGGYGYTF